These T cell receptor beta chains were read from a single sample in a study of CD8+ T cells in alopecia areata. Generated by immunoSEQ multiplex PCR, the TCRdb table keeps only in-frame clones and is missing some. The table lists 10,000 to 15,000 clones, about 56% of them singletons, with roughly 13% in the top ten. Sequenced input: skin. The origin of the receptors is a human donor with alopecia areata. Each CDR3 is given with its conserved first and last residue. A D gene is named only where the DNA matches it firmly. Rows may omit the clone size; those that give it use once, few, many or a size class.

length,V,D,size,J,DNA,CDR3
15,TRBV6-6,-,-,TRBJ2-7,TGTGCCAGCAGTCCAACGGTAAACCAAGCCTACGAGCAGTACTTC,CASSPTVNQAYEQYF
15,TRBV10-3,-,-,TRBJ2-3,TGTGCCATCAGCCAACTCAGGGGAGAGCGAGATACGCAGTATTTT,CAISQLRGERDTQYF
15,TRBV4-3,TRBD1,-,TRBJ1-4,TGCGCCAGCAGCCGATCCGGGACAGCGAATGAAAAACTGTTTTTT,CASSRSGTANEKLFF
14,TRBV5-6,-,few,TRBJ1-1,TGTGCCAGCAGCCGGGCCCAAATGAACACTGAAGCTTTCTTT,CASSRAQMNTEAFF
15,TRBV5-4,-,few,TRBJ2-5,TGTGCCAGCAGCTCTGCCGGAACAGGGAAGGAGACCCAGTACTTC,CASSSAGTGKETQYF
15,TRBV12-2,-,-,TRBJ2-5,TGTGCAAGTCGCTTAGGCGGCCGGCAGCAAGAGACCCAGTACTTC,CASRLGGRQQETQYF
14,TRBV13,TRBD1,-,TRBJ2-7,TGTGCCAGCAGGCGCACAGGGGGGAGCTACGAGCAGTACTTC,CASRRTGGSYEQYF
13,TRBV11-3,-,-,TRBJ2-1,TGTGCCAGCAGCTCCCCGGGTGTCGATGAGCAGTTCTTC,CASSSPGVDEQFF
19,TRBV5-6,TRBD2,once,TRBJ2-2,TGTGCCAGCAGCTTATTCCACGGGGGTCGCGGGAGAGGGACCGGGGAGCTGTTTTTT,CASSLFHGGRGRGTGELFF
15,TRBV7-9,TRBD2,-,TRBJ2-7,TGTGCCAGCAGCCCCGGGACTAGCGTTTCCTACGAGCAGTACTTC,CASSPGTSVSYEQYF
16,TRBV2,-,once,TRBJ2-1,TGTGCCAGCAGTGCCGGACAGCTTTACGGGATTAATGAGCAGTTCTTC,CASSAGQLYGINEQFF
14,TRBV2,-,-,TRBJ1-4,TGTGCCAGCAGTGAAGCTGCAGGGTGGGAAAAACTGTTTTTT,CASSEAAGWEKLFF
13,TRBV6-6,-,-,TRBJ1-5,TGTTCCAGCAGAATCGGAAGCAATCAGCCCCAGCATTTT,CSSRIGSNQPQHF
14,TRBV7-9,-,-,TRBJ1-2,TGTGCCAGCAGCTTAAGGGGCAGGGTGGACGGCTACACCTTC,CASSLRGRVDGYTF
11,TRBV20-1,-,-,TRBJ1-2,TGCAGTGCTGATGCAGGGGATGGCTACACCTTC,CSADAGDGYTF
13,TRBV2,-,few,TRBJ1-2,TGTGCCAGCAGTGAAGGGGTCAACTATGGCTACACCTTC,CASSEGVNYGYTF